Presented here are 27 T cell receptor beta chains from one specimen sequenced in a study of CD8 T cells in Susac syndrome. A quantity of roughly 0.5 to 1 ug RNA underwent reverse transcription using random hexamers. TCRdb processed the immunoSEQ multiplex PCR reads anew with MiXCR; each CDR3 protein has one entry. This table has approximately 110,000 distinct CDR3 sequences, about 95% appearing once. The sample consisted of CD4+ T cells from PBMCs. These receptor sequences come from a human donor in good health.

J is TRBJ2-7 and V is TRBV5-1; perhaps TRBD1 as D (6 bases). The germline CDR1 and CDR2 sequences are SGHRS and YFSETQ. The CDR3 contains 14 residues. Trimming cost V 4 bases and J 1 base, with 12 bases left between them. The CDR3: CASSGQSGSYEQYF. DNA for the CDR3: TGCGCCAGCAGCGGACAGTCGGGTTCCTACGAGCAGTACTTC.

The chain combines TRBV7-9 with TRBJ1-4, with 7 positions matching TRBD1. Germline V CDR1 and CDR2: SEHNR, FQNEAQ (reference sequence). The CDR3 is made up of 15 amino acids. J gave up 8 bases and V 6 bases, and 12 bases lay outside the gene matches. The CDR3 protein is CASSSGTVNREKLFF. In DNA form, the CDR3 reads TGTGCCAGCAGTTCCGGGACAGTGAATCGGGAAAAACTGTTTTTT.

This chain uses TRBV11-2 with TRBJ2-7; either TRBD1 or TRBD2 may fit D (7 bases each). The V and J ends lost 5 bases and 6 bases respectively, with 11 bases between them. The CDR3 covers 12 residues. Per the germline V gene, CDR1 is SGHAT and CDR2 is FQNNGV. This CDR3 is CASSPRGGEQYF. The CDR3 bases are TGTGCCAGCAGCCCCAGGGGGGGCGAGCAGTACTTC.

The J gene is TRBJ2-4, the V gene TRBV28; tentative D call: TRBD1 (5 bases). In germline, CDR1 is MDHEN, CDR2 SYDVKM. This CDR3 is 14 amino acids long. The V gene lost 4 bases and the J gene lost 9 bases, with 16 bases spanning the gap. For the CDR3, the DNA is TGTGCCAGCAGTTCCCAGGGCCTTGGCGGCATTCAGTACTTC. Translation: CASSSQGLGGIQYF.

The chain joins TRBV7-3 to TRBJ2-3, with TRBD2 identical over 13 bases. Germline assignment: CDR1 SGHTA and CDR2 FQGTGA. This CDR3 spans 16 amino acids. With V trimmed by 5 bases and J by 7 bases, 9 bases remained unmatched. CDR3 protein: CASSKAGLAGRNTQYF. Written as DNA, the CDR3 is TGTGCCAGCAGCAAAGCGGGACTAGCGGGGAGGAATACGCAGTATTTT.

The chain joins TRBV28 to TRBJ2-7, with D perhaps TRBD1 or TRBD2 (6 bases each). This CDR3 is 15 amino acids long. V was clipped by 5 bases and J by 4 bases, with 18 bases between them. Per the germline V gene, CDR1 is MDHEN and CDR2 is SYDVKM. The CDR3 protein is CASSGGRGRLYEQYF. For the CDR3, the DNA is TGTGCCAGCAGTGGGGGGCGGGGTCGACTTTACGAGCAGTACTTC.

The V and J genes are TRBV28 and TRBJ2-4; D may correspond to TRBD1 or TRBD2 (6 bases each). Germline values: CDR1 MDHEN, CDR2 SYDVKM. The CDR3 has 17 amino acids. Trimming removed 5 bases from V and 1 base from J, with 18 bases in between. The CDR3 reads CASSKGGLSDAKNIQYF. The CDR3 region has the DNA TGTGCCAGCAGTAAGGGGGGACTTAGCGACGCCAAAAACATTCAGTACTTC.

This chain joins TRBV6-6 and TRBJ2-5, with D tentatively TRBD1 or TRBD2 (7 bases each). Per germline, CDR1 MNHNY and CDR2 SVGAGI (reference sequence). The CDR3 extends over 15 amino acids. Trimming stripped 4 bases from V and 2 bases from J, with 14 bases between. CDR3 amino acids: CASSFQGGDQETQYF. CDR3 nucleotide sequence: TGTGCCAGCAGTTTCCAGGGGGGGGATCAAGAGACCCAGTACTTC.

V and J are TRBV3-1 and TRBJ2-2; D not certain. Trimming left V 8 bases short and J 7 bases short, with 8 bases between. Germline CDR1 LGHDT, CDR2 YNNKEL (reference sequence). The CDR3 contains 11 residues. CDR3: CASSRIGELFF. DNA for the CDR3: TGTGCCAGCTCACGGATCGGGGAGCTGTTTTTT. Based on the CDR3 plus reference TRBV3-1 and TRBJ2-2, the full variable domain is DTAVSQTPKYLVTQMGNDKSIKCEQNLGHDTMYWYKQDSKKFLKIMFSYNNKELIINETVPNRFSPKSPDKAHLNLHINSLELGDSAVYFCASSRIGELFFGEGSRLTVL.

In its sample, this clonotype was seen once. The rearrangement uses TRBV19 and TRBJ1-1; D is unresolved. The germline gives CDR1 LNHDA, CDR2 SQIVND (reference sequence). This CDR3 is 14 amino acids long. V gave up 4 bases and J gave up 0 bases, with 9 bases separating them. CDR3 amino acids: CASSRPGMNTEAFF. The CDR3 DNA follows: TGTGCCAGTAGTAGGCCGGGGATGAACACTGAAGCTTTCTTT.

The V gene is TRBV7-2, the J gene TRBJ2-5, with 11 positions matching TRBD2. Losses at the gene ends were 7 bases for V and 2 bases for J; bases not matched to a gene: 6. There are 15 residues in the CDR3. Looked up from germline, CDR1 is SGHTA and CDR2 is FQGNSA. Here the CDR3 reads CASNNRLAGQETQYF. CDR3 sequence (DNA): TGTGCCAGCAATAATCGACTAGCGGGGCAAGAGACCCAGTACTTC.

The chain couples TRBV7-3 to TRBJ2-3; 7 bases agree with TRBD2. This CDR3 has 15 residues. V trimming: 5 bases; J trimming: 8 bases; junction bases outside the gene matches: 13. Germline CDR1 and CDR2: SGHTA and FQGTGA. CDR3 sequence (DNA): TGTGCCAGCAGCCAGCTAGCGGCCGCTTTAGGTACGCAGTATTTT. Encoded protein: CASSQLAAALGTQYF.

This sequence joins TRBV30 and TRBJ2-3, with D perhaps matching TRBD1 (5 bases). V gave up 2 bases and J gave up 7 bases, with 10 bases separating them. Germline lookup yields CDR1 GTSNPN and CDR2 SVGIG (reference sequence). The CDR3 consists of 12 residues. CDR3 nucleotides: TGTGCCTGGAGTCCAGGACAAAATACGCAGTATTTT. Amino acids: CAWSPGQNTQYF.

This chain uses TRBV12-3 or TRBV12-4 with TRBJ1-5; D possibly corresponds to TRBD1 (5 bases). Deletions cut 3 bases from V and 8 bases from J, with 17 bases between. This CDR3 region has 15 residues. This chain's CDR3 is CASSFEGPIEEPQHF. CDR3 sequence (DNA): TGTGCCAGCAGTTTTGAGGGACCAATAGAGGAGCCCCAGCATTTT.

The chain joins TRBV4-2 to TRBJ2-3, with 10 nucleotides matching TRBD2. CDR1 and CDR2 from the germline V gene are LGHNA and YNFKEQ. Trimming cost V 1 base and J 0 bases; bases outside gene matches: 22. The CDR3 has 23 residues. In DNA, the CDR3 is TGTGCCAGCAGCCAAGTCTATAACGGGCTAGCGGGAGATCCGTGGGATAGCACAGATACGCAGTATTTT. Protein product: CASSQVYNGLAGDPWDSTDTQYF.

The J gene is TRBJ1-5, the V gene TRBV20-1; 9 bases agree with TRBD1. CDR3 size: 17 residues. In germline, CDR1 is DFQATT, CDR2 SNEGSKA (reference sequence). Trimming at V came to 3 bases and at J to 9 bases, leaving 18 bases not matched to a gene. This chain's CDR3 is CSASARTGALKQPPQHF. For the CDR3, the DNA is TGCAGTGCTAGCGCCCGGACAGGGGCCCTTAAACAGCCGCCCCAGCATTTT.

This sequence joins TRBV12-3 or TRBV12-4 and TRBJ1-1, with TRBD1 matching 7 bases. The CDR3 consists of 13 residues. The V and J ends lost 7 bases and 3 bases, in that order; junction bases with no gene match: 5. The CDR3 loop reads CASTPTGYTEAFF. In DNA, the CDR3 is TGTGCCAGCACCCCGACAGGGTACACTGAAGCTTTCTTT.

This clonotype was picked up a small number of times. The chain uses TRBV5-6 and TRBJ2-3; D not certain. The V end was cut by 0 bases, the J end by 6 bases, with 2 bases between. CDR3 size: 11 residues. The germline CDR1 and CDR2 sequences are SGHDT and YYEEEE. The CDR3 region has the DNA TGTGCCAGCAGCTTGGACGATACGCAGTATTTT. Amino acid sequence: CASSLDDTQYF.

This sequence joins TRBV2 and TRBJ2-7; 9 positions agree with TRBD1. The junction had 7 bases not matched to a gene; V was cut back by 4 bases and J by 6 bases. This CDR3 region has 14 residues. Germline V gene sequence: CDR1 SNHLY, CDR2 FYNNEI. The DNA for the CDR3 is TGTGCCAGCAGTGTAGGGACAGGGACGATCGAGCAGTACTTC. Translated, it gives CASSVGTGTIEQYF. The full variable domain, with the rest looked up from reference TRBV2 and TRBJ2-7, is EPEVTQTPSHQVTQMGQEVILRCVPISNHLYFYWYRQILGQKVEFLVSFYNNEISEKSEIFDDQFSVERPDGSNFTLKIRSTKLEDSAMYFCASSVGTGTIEQYFGPGTRLTVT.

This clonotype has only a few counts. The chain joins TRBV12-3 or TRBV12-4 to TRBJ1-5, with D unclear. The CDR3 consists of 13 residues. Between the trimmed V and J ends, which lost 3 bases and 5 bases, there was a span of 8 bases. CDR3 region: CASSFRGDQPQHF. The CDR3 DNA reads as TGTGCCAGCAGTTTTCGTGGTGATCAGCCCCAGCATTTT.

This chain links TRBV18 with TRBJ1-1; no clear D. The CDR3 has 14 amino acids. Germline-derived CDR1 and CDR2 are KGHSH and LQKENI. V was pared by 2 bases and J by 1 base, with 8 bases between. Written as DNA, the CDR3 is TGTGCCAGCTCACCAATTACAAAGAACACTGAAGCTTTCTTT. The encoded protein is CASSPITKNTEAFF.

The J gene is TRBJ2-7, the V gene TRBV6-5; either TRBD1 or TRBD2 may fit D (5 bases each). V shed 6 bases and J shed 0 bases, with 12 bases lying between them. The CDR3 is 14 residues long. The germline V gene encodes CDR1 MNHEY and CDR2 SVGAGI. This CDR3 reads CASRLGRSSYEQYF. DNA of the CDR3: TGTGCCAGCAGGCTGGGACGGAGCTCCTACGAGCAGTACTTC.

The gene calls are TRBV3-1 and TRBJ2-6; perhaps TRBD1 as D (5 bases). The V gene lost 0 bases and the J gene lost 4 bases, with 7 bases spanning the gap. Germline V lookup: CDR1 LGHDT, CDR2 YNNKEL (reference sequence). The CDR3 has 15 residues. Here the CDR3 reads CASSQEGVGANVLTF. The CDR3 region has the DNA TGTGCCAGCAGCCAAGAAGGGGTGGGGGCCAACGTCCTGACTTTC.

The V and J genes are TRBV9 and TRBJ2-2; TRBD2 matches at 8 bases. This CDR3 is built from 15 residues. V lost 0 bases to trimming and J lost 6 bases; unmatched junction nucleotides: 4. The germline V gene has CDR1 SGDLS and CDR2 YYNGEE. CDR3 region: CASSVVGSGAGELFF. Here the CDR3 DNA reads TGTGCCAGCAGCGTAGTTGGTAGCGGGGCCGGGGAGCTGTTTTTT.

J is TRBJ1-1 and V is TRBV23-1, with TRBD1 as a possible D gene (6 bases). TRBV23-1 has ORF status, its function being uncertain. CDR3 length equals 16 residues. V lost 0 bases to trimming and J lost 7 bases, with 18 bases between them. The CDR3 DNA is TGCGCCAGCAGTCAATCGGCCGGCGGGACACTCAGTGAAGCTTTCTTT. Amino acid sequence: CASSQSAGGTLSEAFF.

This chain joins TRBV10-3 and TRBJ2-1, with 14 nucleotides matching TRBD2. CDR1 ENHRY and CDR2 SYGVKD come from the germline V gene. The V segment lost 10 bases and the J segment 4 bases; nucleotides outside the gene matches: 6. The CDR3 totals 15 residues. As DNA, the CDR3 is TGTGCCACCCAAGGGACTAGCGGGAGTTACAATGAGCAGTTCTTC. Translating it yields CATQGTSGSYNEQFF.

This clonotype was seen a few times. V usage is TRBV6-1 and J usage is TRBJ1-6, with TRBD1 matching over 7 bases. Germline V gene lookup returns CDR1 MNHNS and CDR2 SASEGT. The CDR3 covers 14 residues. V shed 5 bases and J 6 bases; nucleotides not matched to a gene: 4. The CDR3 DNA follows: TGTGCCAGCAGTTCCGGACAGGCTAATTCACCCCTCCACTTT. This sequence encodes CASSSGQANSPLHF.